These 7 T cell receptor beta chains were sequenced from one sample in a study of blood T cells in healthy people across ages. PCR was performed a second time for about 7 to 12 cycles using a sample-barcoded 5' primer and a J-beta primer mix. TCRdb re-analysed the 5' RACE reads in MiXCR, keeping a single row per CDR3 protein. The sample lists fewer than 1,200,000 distinct CDR3 sequences, 20% to 25% occurring once. This sample was also put to use in a study of T cells of mothers and their children.

The sequenced material came from blood. The receptors originated from a girl aged 2 to 10 in good health.

This clonotype was seen more than once but under ten times. One end of the junction varies from germline; a read error may be responsible. This rearrangement joins TRBV7-9 to TRBJ2-7; D unresolved. The V gene's germline CDR1 is SEHNR and CDR2 FQNEAQ (reference sequence). The CDR3 runs to 12 residues. The CDR3 nucleotides are TGTGCCAGCAGGATCGGCGGCGACGAGCAGTGCTTC. It specifies CASRIGGDEQCF. The full variable domain, completed using reference TRBV7-9 and TRBJ2-7, is DTGVSQNPRHKITKRGQNVTFRCDPISEHNRLYWYRQTLGQGPEFLTYFQNEAQLEKSRLLSDRFSAERPKGSFSTLEIQRTEQGDSAMYLCASRIGGDEQCFGPGTRLTVT.

The CDR3 region is CSAEEGAHNEQFF. CDR3 DNA sequence: TGCAGCGCCGAGGAGGGGGCCCACAATGAGCAGTTCTTC. The J gene is TRBJ2-1, the V gene TRBV29-1; possibly TRBD1 for D (7 bases). The CDR3 covers 13 residues. The germline V gene encodes CDR1 SQVTM and CDR2 ANQGSEA. The V end lost 7 bases, the J end lost 5 bases, and 15 bases lay between the germline ends.

This chain uses TRBV5-1 with TRBJ1-1; no reliable D call. CDR1 SGHRS and CDR2 YFSETQ come from the germline V gene. V lost 0 bases to trimming and J lost 1 base, with 10 bases between them. This CDR3 is built from 15 residues. DNA for the CDR3: TGCGCCAGCAGCTTGGGGACCGACCAGAACACTGAAGCTTTCTTT. It codes for CASSLGTDQNTEAFF.

In this sample, this clonotype turned up a few times. The J gene is TRBJ1-4, the V gene TRBV27; D ambiguous. This CDR3 region has 13 residues. Germline loops: CDR1 MNHEY, CDR2 SMNVEV (reference sequence). The germline V and J ends were trimmed by 2 bases and 8 bases, with 9 bases remaining between them. CDR3 loop: CASSLSPIEKLFF. CDR3 sequence (DNA): TGTGCCAGCAGTTTAAGTCCGATAGAAAAACTGTTTTTT. Full variable domain (outside the CDR3, taken from reference TRBV27 and TRBJ1-4): EAQVTQNPRYLITVTGKKLTVTCSQNMNHEYMSWYRQDPGLGLRQIYYSMNVEVTDKGDVPEGYKVSRKEKRNFPLILESPSPNQTSLYFCASSLSPIEKLFFGSGTQLSVL.

The V and J genes are TRBV7-9 and TRBJ1-2; unclear D gene. V dropped 5 bases and J dropped 0 bases, with 19 bases sitting between them. The CDR3 sequence is 17 residues long. Germline V gene data show CDR1 as SEHNR and CDR2 as FQNEAQ (reference sequence). The CDR3 DNA follows: TGTGCCAGCAGCCAACGCGGACCCATGACGGCTAACTATGGCTACACCTTC. Translating it yields CASSQRGPMTANYGYTF. Variable domain in full (rest from reference TRBV7-9 and TRBJ1-2): DTGVSQNPRHKITKRGQNVTFRCDPISEHNRLYWYRQTLGQGPEFLTYFQNEAQLEKSRLLSDRFSAERPKGSFSTLEIQRTEQGDSAMYLCASSQRGPMTANYGYTFGSGTRLTVV.

This clonotype was counted a few times. The chain carries TRBV3-1 and TRBJ1-4; D is perhaps TRBD1 (5 bases). Per germline, CDR1 LGHDT and CDR2 YNNKEL (reference sequence). This CDR3 spans 14 amino acids. V was clipped by 2 bases and J by 8 bases, with 12 bases between them. The CDR3 is CASSQRGKGEKLFF. The CDR3 DNA is TGTGCCAGCAGCCAAAGGGGAAAAGGAGAAAAACTGTTTTTT.

The chain recombines TRBV29-1 with TRBJ1-2; tentatively, D is TRBD1 (5 bases). V lost 7 bases and J 7 bases, leaving 19 bases between the germline ends. The length of the CDR3 is 13 residues. The germline V gene has CDR1 SQVTM and CDR2 ANQGSEA. This CDR3 reads CSAGPEGRSGYTF. CDR3 in DNA: TGCAGCGCCGGGCCCGAGGGGCGGAGTGGCTACACCTTC.